The rows below give T cell receptor beta chains drawn from one sample of a study of blood T cell repertoires in COVID-19. Sequenced by immunoSEQ multiplex PCR; TCRdb stores in-frame clones only, minus some. The table shows about 220,000 clones, with roughly 84% occurring only once. Sequenced sample: peripheral blood. Source of these receptors: a man in his forties or fifties who had recovered from COVID-19. CDR3s include the opening cysteine and the closing phenylalanine or tryptophan. A D gene is named only where the DNA matches it firmly. Clone sizes are given selectively: once, few, many, or a class where the clone is expanded.

abundance	v_gene	d_gene	j_gene	len	CDR3aa	CDR3nt
once	TRBV12-3/TRBV12-4	.	TRBJ2-7	13	CASSLVSPRGQYF	TGTGCCAGCAGCCTCGTTAGTCCCCGGGGGCAGTACTTC
.	TRBV19	.	TRBJ1-2	13	CASSSIVPRGYTF	TGTGCCAGTAGTTCTATTGTTCCTCGTGGCTACACCTTC
.	TRBV6-6	.	TRBJ2-7	12	CASSPGSGEQYF	TGTGCCAGCAGCCCCGGGAGCGGGGAGCAGTACTTC
once	TRBV5-4	TRBD1	TRBJ2-2	15	CASSLTGARTGELFF	TGTGCCAGCAGCTTGACAGGGGCCAGAACCGGGGAGCTGTTTTTT
few	TRBV6-2/TRBV6-3	.	TRBJ2-5	13	CASSSTMGETQYF	TGTGCCAGCAGTTCAACTATGGGTGAGACCCAGTACTTC
.	TRBV6-2/TRBV6-3	TRBD2	TRBJ2-1	19	CASSYYRTSGSPGGNEQFF	TGTGCCAGCAGTTACTACCGGACTAGCGGTTCCCCGGGGGGCAATGAGCAGTTCTTC
.	TRBV5-1	.	TRBJ1-2	15	CASSWSGQGDYGYTF	TGCGCCAGCAGTTGGTCGGGCCAGGGTGACTATGGCTACACCTTC
.	TRBV6-5	.	TRBJ2-3	13	CASSRDYTDTQYF	TGTGCCAGCAGCCGCGACTACACAGATACGCAGTATTTT
.	TRBV10-3	.	TRBJ1-5	12	CAIRDGNEPQHF	TGTGCCATCAGGGACGGGAACGAGCCCCAGCATTTT
.	TRBV6-5	TRBD1	TRBJ1-4	15	CASSSLTGGEEKLFF	TGTGCCAGCAGTTCACTGACAGGGGGCGAGGAAAAACTGTTTTTT
.	TRBV6-4	TRBD2	TRBJ2-1	18	CASSEGLAGGKVDNEQFF	TGTGCCAGCAGTGAAGGTCTAGCGGGAGGGAAGGTGGACAATGAGCAGTTCTTC
.	TRBV5-1	TRBD1	TRBJ2-1	15	CASSLSDRGLSEQFF	TGCGCCAGCAGCTTGTCTGACAGGGGGCTGAGTGAGCAGTTCTTC
.	TRBV5-4	TRBD2	TRBJ2-5	15	CASRDGTSGGAQQYF	TGTGCCAGCAGGGACGGGACTAGCGGGGGAGCACAGCAGTACTTC
.	TRBV6-1	.	TRBJ1-6	11	CASSEPGALHF	TGTGCCAGCAGTGAACCAGGGGCCCTCCACTTT
.	TRBV10-3	.	TRBJ1-1	13	CAIRKGMNTEAFF	TGTGCCATCAGAAAGGGGATGAACACTGAAGCTTTCTTT
.	TRBV29-1	.	TRBJ1-1	12	CSAEAGRTEAFF	TGCAGCGCTGAGGCAGGCCGCACTGAAGCTTTCTTT
few	TRBV27	.	TRBJ1-1	15	CASSFYPGRNTEAFF	TGTGCCAGCAGTTTTTACCCAGGGCGGAACACTGAAGCTTTCTTT
.	TRBV6-2/TRBV6-3	.	TRBJ2-7	12	CASSSSSYEQYF	TGTGCCAGCAGCTCCAGCTCCTACGAGCAGTACTTC